The clone carrying this T cell receptor beta chain has a count of ten or more. The germline gives CDR1 SGHRS, CDR2 YFSETQ. Deletions cut 1 base from V and 6 bases from J, with 7 bases between. The CDR3 is 13 amino acids. These data originate in a study of CD8 T cells in ankylosing spondylitis. TCRdb re-called the 5' RACE reads with MiXCR, one entry per CDR3 protein. The sample lists around 150,000 distinct CDR3 sequences; 11% were seen once. This TCR came from a female donor with ankylosing spondylitis or in good health (not recorded which). The V and J genes are TRBV5-1 and TRBJ2-2; a possible D gene is TRBD2 (5 bases). Sequenced sample: blood, either unsorted or a sorted T cell fraction (not recorded which). The CDR3: CASSLLEAGELFF. CDR3 nucleotides: TGCGCCAGCAGCTTGTTGGAGGCCGGGGAGCTGTTTTTT. The entire variable domain, with the rest obtained from reference TRBV5-1 and TRBJ2-2, is as follows: KAGVTQTPRYLIKTRGQQVTLSCSPISGHRSVSWYQQTPGQGLQFLFEYFSETQRNKGNFPGRFSGRQFSNSRSEMNVSTLELGDSALYLCASSLLEAGELFFGEGSRLTVL.